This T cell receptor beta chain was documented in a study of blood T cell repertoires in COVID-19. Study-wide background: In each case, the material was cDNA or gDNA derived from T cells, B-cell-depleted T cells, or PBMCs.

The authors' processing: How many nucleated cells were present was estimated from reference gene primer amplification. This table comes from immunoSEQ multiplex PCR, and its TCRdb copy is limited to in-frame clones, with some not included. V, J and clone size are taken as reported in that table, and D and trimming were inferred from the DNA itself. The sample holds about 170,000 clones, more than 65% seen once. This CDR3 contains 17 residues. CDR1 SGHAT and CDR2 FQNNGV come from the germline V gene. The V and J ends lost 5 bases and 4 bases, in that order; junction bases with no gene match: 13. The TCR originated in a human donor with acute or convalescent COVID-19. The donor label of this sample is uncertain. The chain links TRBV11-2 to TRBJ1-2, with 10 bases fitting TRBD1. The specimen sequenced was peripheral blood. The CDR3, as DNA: TGTGCCAGCAGCCCAACTCGGGGCCGGACAGGGGGCTATGGCTACACCTTC. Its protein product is CASSPTRGRTGGYGYTF.